Shown below are 20 T cell receptor beta chains from a single sample sequenced in a study of shared clonotypes between healthy human individuals. The repertoire was sequenced with immunoSEQ multiplex PCR; TCRdb's copy has only in-frame clones and lacks some. This table holds about half a million clones, 65% to 80% found once. The specimen sequenced was PBMCs. Receptor source: a middle-aged woman in good health. Some clones in this sample may be carry-over from other donors' samples.

This clone has more than one count but fewer than ten. The chain has TRBV5-1 and TRBJ1-1, with D tentatively TRBD1 (5 bases). CDR1 and CDR2 from the germline V gene are SGHRS and YFSETQ. This CDR3 has 14 residues. Trimming shortened V by 3 bases and J by 4 bases, and 13 bases separated the two germline ends. CDR3 residues: CASSSPRDRTEAFF. The CDR3 nucleotides are TGCGCCAGCAGCTCTCCCAGGGACCGCACTGAAGCTTTCTTT.

The V call is TRBV18, the J call TRBJ1-2, with D perhaps TRBD1 (6 bases). V dropped 2 bases and J dropped 4 bases, with 14 bases sitting between them. The CDR3 is 15 residues long. CDR1 is KGHSH, CDR2 LQKENI, per germline. As DNA, the CDR3 is TGTGCCAGCTCACCAGGGGCAGGGGAAGCCTATGGCTACACCTTC. As protein: CASSPGAGEAYGYTF.

This clone was seen a handful of times. The V and J genes are TRBV7-3 and TRBJ2-1; 9 bases are a match to TRBD2. This CDR3 has 16 residues. The V segment lost 4 bases and the J segment 5 bases; nucleotides outside the gene matches: 9. CDR1 and CDR2 (germline): SGHTA, FQGTGA. The CDR3: CASSSPGTSLHNEQFF. As DNA, the CDR3 is TGTGCCAGCAGCTCTCCCGGGACTAGCCTTCACAATGAGCAGTTCTTC.

This clone appeared a few times. The rearrangement joins TRBV29-1 to TRBJ2-1; 9 bases map to TRBD1. Germline CDR1 SQVTM, CDR2 ANQGSEA. The trim removed 7 bases at V and 1 base at J, leaving 8 bases unmatched. CDR3 size: 15 residues. In DNA, the CDR3 is TGCAGCGCCGTCCCGGGACAGGGTTCCTACAATGAGCAGTTCTTC. Protein product: CSAVPGQGSYNEQFF.

This chain connects TRBV14 to TRBJ2-2; D unresolved. The germline gives CDR1 SGHDN, CDR2 FVKESK. The V end lost 0 bases, the J end lost 2 bases, and 10 bases lay between the germline ends. The CDR3 has 16 residues. The CDR3 DNA follows: TGTGCCAGCAGCCAAGATAGAGGCAGCAACACCGGGGAGCTGTTTTTT. This translates into CASSQDRGSNTGELFF.

Of note for this clone: The junction departs from germline at one end; a sequencing error may be responsible. The sample carries other DNA sequences with the same CDR3. The chain uses TRBV6-5 and TRBJ2-7; the match to TRBD2 covers 8 bases. Per germline, CDR1 MNHEY and CDR2 SVGAGI. This CDR3 is built from 15 residues. CDR3: CASSYSAGGSDEQYF. The CDR3 nucleotides are TGTGCAAGCAGTTACTCTGCGGGAGGCTCGGACGAGCAGTACTTC.

This clone appeared once. CDR3 nucleotide sequence: TGTGCCAGCAGCCTAGCGGGGGGCAATCAGCCCCAGCATTTT. Residues: CASSLAGGNQPQHF. The rearrangement joins TRBV11-2 to TRBJ1-5, with a weak D call TRBD1 (5 bases). V lost 5 bases and J lost 2, with 10 bases in between. This CDR3 is built from 14 residues. Looked up from germline, CDR1 is SGHAT and CDR2 is FQNNGV.

This chain connects TRBV18 to TRBJ1-4; the D gene is possibly TRBD1 (6 bases). CDR3 length: 15 amino acids. V shed 3 bases and J shed 8 bases, with 16 bases lying between them. Germline V gene data show CDR1 as KGHSH and CDR2 as LQKENI. For the CDR3, the DNA is TGTGCCAGCTCACCGGACAGTACCTCGGGGGAAAAACTGTTTTTT. The encoded protein is CASSPDSTSGEKLFF. The full variable domain, with the rest looked up from reference TRBV18 and TRBJ1-4, is NAGVMQNPRHLVRRRGQEARLRCSPMKGHSHVYWYRQLPEEGLKFMVYLQKENIIDESGMPKERFSAEFPKEGPSILRIQQVVRGDSAAYFCASSPDSTSGEKLFFGSGTQLSVL.

This chain joins TRBV2 and TRBJ2-2; 8 bases align to TRBD2. V trimming: 11 bases; J trimming: 8 bases; junction bases outside the gene matches: 13. The CDR3 contains 14 residues. From germline, CDR1 is SNHLY and CDR2 FYNNEI. CDR3 protein: CAHTSGTQGGELFF. The DNA of the CDR3 is TGTGCCCACACTAGCGGCACCCAGGGGGGGGAGCTGTTTTTT.

At least ten counts were recorded for this clone. This chain connects TRBV10-1 to TRBJ1-4; 8 bases line up with TRBD1. Germline trimming cut 2 bases from V and 8 bases from J; bases unmatched to any gene: 10. The CDR3 covers 16 residues. Germline assignment: CDR1 WNHNN and CDR2 SYGVQD (reference sequence). DNA for the CDR3: TGCGCCAGCAGTGAGAGTCCCGGGACAGGATCCGAAAAACTGTTTTTT. This encodes CASSESPGTGSEKLFF.

Here the CDR3 reads CASSFVRDTEAFF. The CDR3 DNA sequence: TGTGCCAGCAGCTTCGTCAGGGACACTGAAGCTTTCTTT. The genes are TRBV7-9 and TRBJ1-1; D may be TRBD1 (5 bases). The CDR3 extends over 13 amino acids. Trimming cost V 3 bases and J 3 bases, with 8 bases left between them. Germline V gene data show CDR1 as SEHNR and CDR2 as FQNEAQ (reference sequence).

The V call is TRBV9, the J call TRBJ2-2; 9 bases agree with TRBD2. Germline V CDR1 and CDR2: SGDLS, YYNGEE. Trimming cost V 5 bases and J 5 bases; bases outside gene matches: 16. The CDR3 sequence is 18 residues long. This chain's CDR3 is CASSLASLAGTPTGELFF. The CDR3 DNA reads as TGTGCCAGCAGTTTAGCCAGTCTAGCGGGGACCCCAACCGGGGAGCTGTTTTTT.

The J gene is TRBJ1-5, the V gene TRBV27; possible D gene TRBD1, 6 bases. Trimming took off 3 bases at V and 3 bases at J, with 18 bases between the two ends. Germline assignment: CDR1 MNHEY and CDR2 SMNVEV (reference sequence). CDR3 length equals 17 residues. The DNA of the CDR3 is TGTGCCAGCAGTTTTATTGGCAGGGGCGCTGACAATCAGCCCCAGCATTTT. It encodes CASSFIGRGADNQPQHF.

This clone was counted a few times. This chain joins TRBV4-3 and TRBJ1-1; no reliable D call. V lost 0 bases to trimming and J lost 6 bases, with 11 bases between them. Germline CDR1 and CDR2: LGHNA and YSLEER. The CDR3 runs to 14 residues. This CDR3 is CASSQEPGLPEAFF. CDR3 DNA sequence: TGCGCCAGCAGCCAAGAGCCGGGTCTCCCTGAAGCTTTCTTT.

The chain employs TRBV7-2 and TRBJ2-1; 7 bases are a match to TRBD2. CDR1 SGHTA and CDR2 FQGNSA come from the germline V gene. The CDR3 extends over 14 amino acids. J gave up 4 bases and V 3 bases, and 3 bases lay outside the gene matches. Here the CDR3 DNA reads TGTGCCAGCAGCTTCACTAGCGAATACAATGAGCAGTTCTTC. Translated, it gives CASSFTSEYNEQFF.

This chain links TRBV4-1 with TRBJ2-1; 10 nucleotides match TRBD2. Germline CDR1 and CDR2: MGHRA and YSYEKL. The CDR3 covers 21 residues. Germline trimming cut 0 bases from V and 0 bases from J; bases unmatched to any gene: 14. CDR3 bases: TGCGCCAGCAGCCAAGAAAGCCTGGCTAGCGGGAGATCGCACTCCTACAATGAGCAGTTCTTC. It yields the protein CASSQESLASGRSHSYNEQFF.

This clone showed up just a few times. A far larger clone is only one base removed, so a read error is likely. The DNA is left out, because the CDR3 cannot be placed on it with certainty; the CDR3 is given as TCRdb lists it. This same CDR3 is encoded by further DNA sequences in the sample. V gene TRBV28 combines with J gene TRBJ1-2. Per germline, CDR1 MDHEN and CDR2 SYDVKM. From its first to its last residue, the CDR3 has 12 amino acids. CDR3 sequence: CASSNSVGEGTF.

V and J are TRBV21-1 and TRBJ2-3. TRBV21-1 is a documented pseudogene. This CDR3 contains 15 residues. CDR3 in amino acids: CASSKAQMSTDTQYF. In nucleotides, the CDR3 is TGTGCCAGCAGCAAAGCGCAAATGAGCACAGATACGCAGTATTTT.

The V and J genes are TRBV4-2 and TRBJ2-1, with D possibly matching TRBD1 (6 bases). Germline-derived CDR1 and CDR2 are LGHNA and YNFKEQ. V was pared by 4 bases and J by 7 bases, with 17 bases between. This CDR3 is 15 amino acids long. In DNA, the CDR3 is TGTGCCAGCAGCCCGCCGGGCGTCAGGGGTAATGAGCAGTTCTTC. It encodes CASSPPGVRGNEQFF.

The rearrangement uses TRBV19 and TRBJ2-1; 9 bases fit TRBD2. This CDR3 has 15 amino acids. Germline V gene sequence: CDR1 LNHDA, CDR2 SQIVND (reference sequence). Unmatched junction bases numbered 9, after V lost 6 bases and J lost 6 bases. DNA of the CDR3: TGTGCCAGTAGCCTCCCGGGACTAGCCATCAATGAGCAGTTCTTC. It specifies CASSLPGLAINEQFF.